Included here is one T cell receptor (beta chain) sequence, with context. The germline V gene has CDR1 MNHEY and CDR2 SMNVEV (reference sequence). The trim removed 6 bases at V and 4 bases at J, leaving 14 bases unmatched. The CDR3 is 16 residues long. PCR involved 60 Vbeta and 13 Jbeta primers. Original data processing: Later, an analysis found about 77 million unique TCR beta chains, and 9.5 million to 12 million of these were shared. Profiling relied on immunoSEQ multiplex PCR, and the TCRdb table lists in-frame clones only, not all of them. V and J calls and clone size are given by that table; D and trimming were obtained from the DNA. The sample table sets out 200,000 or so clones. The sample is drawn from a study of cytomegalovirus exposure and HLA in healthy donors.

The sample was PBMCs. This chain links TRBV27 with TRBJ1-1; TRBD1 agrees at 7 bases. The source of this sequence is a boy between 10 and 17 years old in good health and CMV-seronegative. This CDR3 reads CASRKQGSARGTEAFF. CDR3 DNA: TGTGCCAGCAGGAAACAGGGGTCCGCGAGGGGCACTGAAGCTTTCTTT.